What follows are 30 T cell receptor beta chains derived from one specimen sequenced in a study of T cell responses to AZD1222 COVID-19 vaccine. Assay: immunoSEQ multiplex PCR; the TCRdb copy retains only in-frame clones and omits some. The sample consists of about 140,000 clones, approximately 90% of them appearing once. Sequences were derived from peripheral blood, sampled on day 0 of AZD1222 vaccination. The receptors were gathered from an adult in good health.

The gene calls are TRBV28 and TRBJ1-5, with TRBD1 identical over 8 bases. Per germline, CDR1 MDHEN and CDR2 SYDVKM. The CDR3 sequence is 14 residues long. Trimming at V came to 6 bases and at J to 6 bases, leaving 7 bases not matched to a gene. CDR3 nucleotides: TGTGCCAGCAGCCAAGCAGGGGGCGTTCAGCCCCAGCATTTT. Protein product: CASSQAGGVQPQHF.

The J gene is TRBJ2-3, the V gene TRBV7-3, with D maybe TRBD2 (5 bases). Trimming left V 3 bases short and J 4 bases short, with 11 bases between. Germline assignment: CDR1 SGHTA and CDR2 FQGTGA. The CDR3 is made up of 14 amino acids. CDR3 in amino acids: CASSFGGGPDTQYF. The CDR3 bases are TGTGCCAGCAGCTTCGGAGGCGGCCCAGATACGCAGTATTTT.

The V call is TRBV12-2, the J call TRBJ1-4. TRBV12-2 is a documented pseudogene. This CDR3 has 14 residues. CDR3 protein: CASRLAGSNEKLFF. In nucleotides, the CDR3 is TGTGCAAGTCGCTTAGCAGGGAGTAATGAAAAACTGTTTTTT.

The chain couples TRBV28 to TRBJ2-7, with 9 bases aligning to TRBD1. The germline gives CDR1 MDHEN, CDR2 SYDVKM. This CDR3 has 15 residues. Unmatched junction bases numbered 10, after V lost 5 bases and J lost 5 bases. In DNA form, the CDR3 reads TGTGCCAGCAGTCCAGGGACAGGGTGGATGGACGAGCAGTACTTC. Translated: CASSPGTGWMDEQYF.

The chain links TRBV6-1 to TRBJ1-6; D is perhaps TRBD1 (6 bases). V shed 0 bases and J shed 9 bases, with 12 bases lying between them. CDR3 length equals 15 residues. Germline loops: CDR1 MNHNS, CDR2 SASEGT. The CDR3 here is CASSEAAGVSSPLHF. The DNA for the CDR3 is TGTGCCAGCAGTGAAGCCGCAGGGGTGAGTTCACCCCTCCACTTT.

The gene calls are TRBV5-5 and TRBJ2-3; D not resolved. This CDR3 comprises 14 residues. From germline, CDR1 is SGHKS and CDR2 YYEKEE (reference sequence). The V end was cut by 2 bases, the J end by 7 bases, with 14 bases between. CDR3 coding DNA: TGTGCCAGCAGCTTCGAACACCAGACGAATACGCAGTATTTT. Translating it yields CASSFEHQTNTQYF.

CDR3 in amino acids: CASSKIVGEQYF. The DNA of the CDR3 is TGTGCCAGCAGCAAAATAGTCGGCGAGCAGTACTTC. The rearrangement uses TRBV21-1 and TRBJ2-7; the table's TRBD2 call for D was not verified on the DNA. TRBV21-1 is marked as a pseudogene. The CDR3 sequence is 12 residues long.

The chain is built from TRBV28 and TRBJ1-2; 9 nucleotides match TRBD1. CDR3 length: 14 residues. With 5 bases clipped from V and 8 bases from J, the junction kept 9 bases outside the gene matches. Germline CDR1 is MDHEN and CDR2 is SYDVKM. CDR3 bases: TGTGCCAGCAGTCTGGGACAGGGCCAAGGAGGCTACACCTTC. Translated, it gives CASSLGQGQGGYTF.

This CDR3 is CASSSIRRFPREGSSGANVLTF. Here the CDR3 DNA reads TGTGCCAGCAGTTCAATTAGACGGTTTCCCAGGGAGGGCAGCTCTGGGGCCAACGTCCTGACTTTC. This rearrangement joins TRBV28 to TRBJ2-6, with TRBD2 matching over 7 bases. The CDR3 runs 22 residues. With 4 bases clipped from V and 0 bases from J, the junction kept 21 bases outside the gene matches. Per the germline V gene, CDR1 is MDHEN and CDR2 is SYDVKM.

The V gene is TRBV2, the J gene TRBJ1-5; tentatively, D is TRBD1 (5 bases). The CDR3 has 14 amino acids. V was clipped by 6 bases and J by 2 bases, with 11 bases between them. The V gene's germline CDR1 is SNHLY and CDR2 FYNNEI. In DNA form, the CDR3 reads TGTGCCAGCAGGGCAGGGACGGGCAATCAGCCCCAGCATTTT. Translated, it gives CASRAGTGNQPQHF.

The chain carries TRBV27 and TRBJ2-7; weak D call: TRBD1 (6 bases). Germline CDR1 and CDR2: MNHEY and SMNVEV (reference sequence). CDR3 length: 15 amino acids. The V end lost 6 bases, the J end lost 2 bases, and 17 bases lay between the germline ends. The CDR3 protein is CASRYGSEGAYEQYF. The CDR3 region has the DNA TGTGCCAGCAGGTATGGGTCTGAGGGGGCCTACGAGCAGTACTTC.

The J gene is TRBJ1-6, the V gene TRBV4-1; D ambiguous. Germline CDR1 is MGHRA and CDR2 is YSYEKL. The CDR3 covers 14 residues. Trimming shortened V by 2 bases and J by 5 bases, and 7 bases separated the two germline ends. DNA for the CDR3: TGCGCCAGCAGCCAAAAACAGAATAATTCACCCCTCCACTTT. Its protein is CASSQKQNNSPLHF.

The chain recombines TRBV6-5 with TRBJ1-5; 9 positions match TRBD1. Germline CDR1 reads MNHEY; CDR2 reads SVGAGI. The CDR3 sequence is 15 residues long. After removal of 4 bases from V and 4 bases from J, the junction contained 5 bases not matched to a gene. DNA of the CDR3: TGTGCCAGCAGTTTCGACAGGGGGGGGAATCAGCCCCAGCATTTT. It encodes CASSFDRGGNQPQHF.

The chain carries TRBV13 and TRBJ2-2; D is perhaps TRBD1 or TRBD2 (6 bases each). V was shortened by 5 bases and J by 5 bases, with 15 bases between the two germline ends. This CDR3 spans 15 amino acids. The germline V gene has CDR1 PRHDT and CDR2 FYEKMQ (reference sequence). CDR3 sequence: CASSRRGGRTGELFF. DNA for the CDR3: TGTGCCAGCAGCCGCCGTGGGGGGCGGACCGGGGAGCTGTTTTTT.

V usage is TRBV30 and J usage is TRBJ2-5, with TRBD1 identical over 7 bases. The J segment lost 6 bases and the V segment lost 2 bases, leaving 9 bases of the junction unmatched. CDR3 length: 14 residues. Germline-derived CDR1 and CDR2 are GTSNPN and SVGIG (reference sequence). As DNA, the CDR3 is TGTGCCTGGAGTCGCCCACAGGGGACGCAGACCCAGTACTTC. It encodes CAWSRPQGTQTQYF.

This chain connects TRBV3-1 (or the pseudogene TRBV3-2) to TRBJ1-5, with D maybe TRBD1 (5 bases). The CDR3 totals 14 residues. Trimming left V 1 base short and J 4 bases short, with 8 bases between. CDR1 is LGHDT and CDR2 is YNNKEL in the germline V gene (reference sequence). Here the CDR3 reads CASSQGWGNQPQHF. The CDR3 bases are TGTGCCAGCAGCCAAGGTTGGGGGAATCAGCCCCAGCATTTT.

This clone was detected only once. The chain uses TRBV30 and TRBJ1-2, with 8 bases fitting TRBD1. Germline trimming cut 2 bases from V and 0 bases from J; bases unmatched to any gene: 8. The CDR3 is made up of 16 amino acids. Looked up from germline, CDR1 is GTSNPN and CDR2 is SVGIG (reference sequence). The CDR3 reads CAWSYRQGRSNYGYTF. The CDR3, as DNA: TGTGCCTGGAGTTATCGACAGGGGAGGTCTAACTATGGCTACACCTTC.

This chain uses TRBV6-6 with TRBJ2-7; no clear D. The germline gives CDR1 MNHNY, CDR2 SVGAGI (reference sequence). V was pared by 6 bases and J by 0 bases, with 15 bases between. CDR3 size: 15 residues. CDR3 in DNA: TGTGCCAGCAGCAGACCAGACCGGAGCTCCTACGAGCAGTACTTC. Its protein is CASSRPDRSSYEQYF.

The genes are TRBV19 and TRBJ2-2; D gene ambiguous. V was shortened by 5 bases and J by 2 bases, with 12 bases between the two germline ends. CDR3 length equals 15 residues. In germline, CDR1 is LNHDA, CDR2 SQIVND (reference sequence). The CDR3 spells CASSVSPRNTGELFF. The CDR3 DNA reads TGTGCCAGTAGTGTCAGCCCAAGAAACACCGGGGAGCTGTTTTTT.

The gene calls are TRBV6-1 and TRBJ2-3, with D uncertain. Germline V gene data show CDR1 as MNHNS and CDR2 as SASEGT. The CDR3 is 13 residues long. The V and J ends lost 1 base and 5 bases respectively, with 7 bases between them. In nucleotides, the CDR3 is TGTGCCAGCAGTGAAGTTGGCCTAGATACGCAGTATTTT. Protein product: CASSEVGLDTQYF.

This clone was seen just once. The chain uses TRBV3-1 (or the pseudogene TRBV3-2) and TRBJ2-1, with 10 bases fitting TRBD1. The V and J ends lost 4 bases and 0 bases, in that order; junction bases with no gene match: 3. CDR3 size: 16 residues. In germline, CDR1 is LGHDT, CDR2 YNNKEL (reference sequence). This CDR3 reads CASSRRTGGSYNEQFF. The CDR3 DNA reads TGTGCCAGCAGCCGTAGGACAGGGGGCTCCTACAATGAGCAGTTCTTC.

The V call is TRBV15, the J call TRBJ2-7, with D hard to call. CDR1 and CDR2 from the germline V gene are LNHNV and YYDKDF (reference sequence). This CDR3 contains 12 residues. V was cut by 0 bases and J by 7 bases, with 7 bases left in between. The CDR3 bases are TGTGCCACCAGCAGAGATTTCAGGGAGCAGTACTTC. Protein: CATSRDFREQYF.

The chain couples TRBV6-5 to TRBJ1-1; TRBD1 agrees at 7 bases. Germline loops: CDR1 MNHEY, CDR2 SVGAGI. V lost 6 bases, J lost 6 bases, and 13 bases stayed unmatched. This CDR3 region has 15 residues. For the CDR3, the DNA is TGTGCCAGCAGGGGTTTTAGGGGGCCAAGCGCTGAAGCTTTCTTT. Its protein product is CASRGFRGPSAEAFF.

This clone showed up just once. The genes are TRBV2 and TRBJ2-7, with D tentatively TRBD2 (6 bases). The germline V gene encodes CDR1 SNHLY and CDR2 FYNNEI. This CDR3 region has 13 residues. Trimming cost V 6 bases and J 2 bases, with 11 bases left between them. The DNA for the CDR3 is TGTGCCAGCAGCGGGACTGGGCCCTACGAGCAGTACTTC. It encodes CASSGTGPYEQYF.

The chain has TRBV27 and TRBJ2-3; D is perhaps TRBD1 (5 bases). Deletions cut 5 bases from V and 0 bases from J, with 9 bases between. The CDR3 has 14 amino acids. Looked up from germline, CDR1 is MNHEY and CDR2 is SMNVEV (reference sequence). Here the CDR3 reads CASSLQGSTDTQYF. The CDR3 coding sequence is TGTGCCAGCAGTCTCCAGGGTAGCACAGATACGCAGTATTTT.

The chain combines TRBV5-1 with TRBJ2-5, with 10 positions matching TRBD2. CDR3 length: 15 amino acids. V lost 2 bases, J lost 1 base, and 2 bases stayed unmatched. Germline V CDR1 and CDR2: SGHRS, YFSETQ. DNA for the CDR3: TGCGCCAGCAGCTTTAGCGGGGGGCTCCAAGAGACCCAGTACTTC. It yields the protein CASSFSGGLQETQYF.

V and J are TRBV6-4 and TRBJ2-2, with 10 bases matching TRBD2. This CDR3 is built from 15 residues. Germline CDR1 reads MRHNA; CDR2 reads SNTAGT. V lost 6 bases and J lost 4; bases outside the gene matches: 5. In nucleotides, the CDR3 is TGTGCCAGCAGCCCTCTAGCGGGGGCCACCGGGGAGCTGTTTTTT. Protein: CASSPLAGATGELFF.

This chain links TRBV5-8 with TRBJ1-5; no clear D gene. This CDR3 region has 16 residues. Germline values: CDR1 SGHTS, CDR2 YDEGEE. The V end lost 1 base, the J end lost 0 bases, and 11 bases lay between the germline ends. CDR3 DNA: TGTGCCAGCAGCTTGACTGGGGTTCTTAGCAATCAGCCCCAGCATTTT. It codes for CASSLTGVLSNQPQHF.

This chain connects TRBV7-2 to TRBJ1-6; TRBD1 agrees at 9 bases. The CDR3 totals 16 residues. V gave up 5 bases and J gave up 8 bases; unmatched junction bases: 10. The germline V gene encodes CDR1 SGHTA and CDR2 FQGNSA. The CDR3 sequence: CASSPFRGQGYSPLHF. The CDR3, as DNA: TGTGCCAGCAGCCCTTTCCGGGGACAGGGTTATTCACCCCTCCACTTT. Complete variable domain (other parts from reference TRBV7-2 and TRBJ1-6): GAGVSQSPSNKVTEKGKDVELRCDPISGHTALYWYRQSLGQGLEFLIYFQGNSAPDKSGLPSDRFSAERTGGSVSTLTIQRTQQEDSAVYLCASSPFRGQGYSPLHFGNGTRLTVT.

For this clone: The junction shows a germline mismatch at one end, possibly a read error. The chain employs TRBV6-5 and TRBJ1-4; D possibly corresponds to TRBD1 (5 bases). The germline V gene encodes CDR1 MNHEY and CDR2 SVGAGI. The length of the CDR3 is 16 residues. The CDR3 DNA is TGTGCCAGCAGTAACTCGGCAGGGTACGGTATTGAAAAACTGTTTTTT. Translated: CASSNSAGYGIEKLFF.